Shown below are 9 T cell receptor beta chains from a single sample sequenced in a study of CD8 T cells in Susac syndrome. RNA totalling roughly 0.45 to 1 ug underwent reverse transcription with random hexamers. TCRdb redid the calling of the immunoSEQ multiplex PCR reads with MiXCR, one entry per CDR3 protein. The sample gives about 300,000 distinct CDR3 sequences, 85% of which show up once; approximately 0.2% is in the top ten. Sequenced sample: CD8+ T cells from PBMCs. These receptors came from a human donor with multiple sclerosis.

V and J are TRBV13 and TRBJ2-1, with a possible D match to TRBD1 (5 bases). Germline CDR1 PRHDT, CDR2 FYEKMQ (reference sequence). This CDR3 contains 14 residues. The germline V and J ends were trimmed by 0 bases and 5 bases, with 8 bases remaining between them. CDR3 loop: CASSLGLGDNEQFF. For the CDR3, the DNA is TGTGCCAGCAGCTTAGGGCTAGGGGACAATGAGCAGTTCTTC.

The chain recombines TRBV7-9 with TRBJ2-7; 11 positions agree with TRBD2. CDR1 SEHNR and CDR2 FQNEAQ come from the germline V gene (reference sequence). After removal of 4 bases from V and 3 bases from J, the junction contained 14 bases not matched to a gene. The length of the CDR3 is 18 residues. This chain's CDR3 is CASSSQRTSGPGFYEQYF. CDR3 nucleotides: TGTGCCAGCAGCTCCCAAAGGACTAGCGGGCCGGGGTTCTACGAGCAGTACTTC.

The chain has TRBV11-2 and TRBJ2-2; TRBD2 might be the D (5 bases). There are 13 residues in the CDR3. Trimming removed 4 bases at V and 6 bases at J, with 9 bases between. Germline CDR1 is SGHAT and CDR2 is FQNNGV. CDR3 nucleotide sequence: TGTGCCAGCAGCTCCGGGGTGTCCGGGGAGCTGTTTTTT. The encoded protein is CASSSGVSGELFF. The whole variable domain, remainder taken from reference TRBV11-2 and TRBJ2-2, is EAGVAQSPRYKIIEKRQSVAFWCNPISGHATLYWYQQILGQGPKLLIQFQNNGVVDDSQLPKDRFSAERLKGVDSTLKIQPAKLEDSAVYLCASSSGVSGELFFGEGSRLTVL.

V and J are TRBV29-1 and TRBJ1-2; 7 nucleotides match TRBD1. Trimming at V came to 4 bases and at J to 2 bases, leaving 7 bases not matched to a gene. Germline loops: CDR1 SQVTM, CDR2 ANQGSEA. This CDR3 is built from 14 residues. For the CDR3, the DNA is TGCAGCGTTGGGTTACAGGGGCTGAACTATGGCTACACCTTC. Protein sequence: CSVGLQGLNYGYTF.

The V gene is TRBV11-2, the J gene TRBJ2-7, with 7 nucleotides matching TRBD2. Unmatched junction bases numbered 11, after V lost 6 bases and J lost 3 bases. Germline V CDR1 and CDR2: SGHAT, FQNNGV. This CDR3 spans 15 amino acids. In DNA, the CDR3 is TGTGCCAGCAGGGCCTCTAGCGGTTTATTCTACGAGCAGTACTTC. The encoded protein is CASRASSGLFYEQYF.

The chain uses TRBV19 and TRBJ2-7, with 10 positions matching TRBD1. From germline, CDR1 is LNHDA and CDR2 SQIVND (reference sequence). This CDR3 has 14 amino acids. V lost 4 bases and J lost 6; bases outside the gene matches: 6. CDR3 bases: TGTGCCAGTAGTACCGGGACAGGGGCTAGCGAGCAGTACTTC. This sequence encodes CASSTGTGASEQYF.

This clonotype has only a few counts. The chain joins TRBV27 to TRBJ1-1; D call uncertain. V gave up 3 bases and J gave up 5 bases, with 10 bases separating them. The CDR3 runs 13 residues. Germline V gene sequence: CDR1 MNHEY, CDR2 SMNVEV (reference sequence). For the CDR3, the DNA is TGTGCCAGCAGTTTTTCCCTTGGGACTGAAGCTTTCTTT. Its protein product is CASSFSLGTEAFF.

The rearrangement links TRBV9 to TRBJ1-1; D unclear. There are 13 residues in the CDR3. In germline, CDR1 is SGDLS, CDR2 YYNGEE. Trimming cost V 5 bases and J 2 bases, with 10 bases left between them. The CDR3 here is CASSLMANTEAFF. CDR3 coding DNA: TGTGCCAGCAGTTTAATGGCCAACACTGAAGCTTTCTTT.

V is TRBV3-1 and J is TRBJ1-4; maybe TRBD1 (5 bases). The CDR3 is 15 amino acids. Germline V lookup: CDR1 LGHDT, CDR2 YNNKEL (reference sequence). V was trimmed by 0 bases and J by 8 bases, leaving 13 bases between them. The CDR3 DNA sequence: TGTGCCAGCAGCCAAGATCGGATAGGGGACGAAAAACTGTTTTTT. Its protein is CASSQDRIGDEKLFF.